This TCR beta chain appears in the sequencing data of a study of technical replicates of blood from a handful of donors. CDR3 length: 14 amino acids. The V and J ends lost 1 base and 6 bases respectively, with 12 bases between them. Germline V gene lookup returns CDR1 LGHNA and CDR2 YSLEER. TCRdb's copy holds only in-frame clones and misses some; the assay was immunoSEQ multiplex PCR. The sample records some 60,000 clones, around 87% being singletons. The receptor was derived from a human donor in good health. Some clones in this sample may be carry-over from other donors' samples. V usage is TRBV4-3 and J usage is TRBJ2-5; D remains ambiguous. Sequencing was done on a sample of PBMCs. The CDR3 loop reads CASSQARGWKTQYF. The CDR3 bases are TGCGCCAGCAGCCAAGCCCGCGGCTGGAAGACCCAGTACTTC.